This T cell receptor beta chain was sequenced during a study of T cell repertoires in cytomegalovirus infection (dated by TCRdb to about 2019). At the level of the whole study: The peptide stimulations were aimed at well-studied HLA-B-restricted epitopes as well as recently identified HLA-C-restricted CMV epitopes, whose presentation resists viral immunomodulation. The HLA type of each donor mattered for the analysis, because public TCR beta signatures pointed to carriage of CMV infection along with the matching HLA type.

In light of the paper, this sample's treatment or condition label describes: in vitro stimulation with specific CMV peptide epitopes to enrich CMV-specific T cells. TCRdb names Illumina HiSeq 1500 as the instrument used. Through fastp at Q25 and MiXCR, TCRdb rebuilt clones from the public reads, retaining in-frame beta chains. Rows matching on CDR3 protein sequence are summarized as one entry with the most common DNA and genes. In this sample the table shows some 920,000 distinct CDR3 sequences, roughly 31% of which occur a single time. Clones ranked in the top ten supply roughly an eighth of the sample. This clonotype was counted between two and nine times. This receptor's antigen is unknown. No much larger clone exists at a distance of one base, and base qualities are not known. The V and J ends are trimmed by 7 bases and 0 bases, leaving 12 bases between them. The CDR3 sequence holds 14 residues, the cysteine and phenylalanine included. Only CDR3 DNA remains: 42 bases, in frame from the first base.

The full study reports these points: In both this cohort and an independent cohort of several hundred donors, the cumulative frequency of public TCR beta family members distinguished carriers of CMV infection plus the relevant HLA type. The ex vivo response was dominated by HLA-C-restricted CMV-specific TCR beta clonotypes, and the single most frequent clonotype in two of eight donors was supplied by these HLA-C-restricted clonotypes.

The rearranged segments are TRBV12-3 or TRBV12-4 and TRBJ1-1, with the identity of the D gene unclear. The sequence was obtained from a human donor in good health (CMV status not recorded). Some clones in this sample may be carry-over from other donors' samples. The sequences come from cultured CD8+ T cells from PBMCs, collected from culture after CMV antigen stimulation. CDR3 reads: CASTLGLLNTEAFF. The DNA reads as follows: TGTGCCAGCACCTTAGGGTTGTTGAACACTGAAGCTTTCTTT.